This T cell receptor beta chain originates from a study of T cell responses to AZD1222 COVID-19 vaccine. Measured with immunoSEQ multiplex PCR; TCRdb has only the in-frame clones, and not every one. Of about 110,000 clones detected, more than 90% appear once; the ten largest clones hold 2.2%. This clone was seen a single time. Its matching antigen is unknown. Per the germline V gene, CDR1 is SGDLS and CDR2 is YYNGEE. V was trimmed by 0 bases and J by 7 bases, leaving 11 bases between them. This CDR3 is 15 amino acids long. Points from the study as a whole: It should be noted that donors were predominantly white British and more often female, and clonal diversity was possibly underestimated. Nearly half of spike-specific TCRs reportedly target unmutated variant regions. Spike-spanning, vaccine-associated CD4 TCRs were dominant at 160-218 and 743-854. Two AZD1222 administrations were followed by greater Spike-specific TCR breadth and depth.

The TCR comes from an adult in good health. This chain uses TRBV9 with TRBJ1-6; D not resolved. This material consisted of peripheral blood, taken on day 0 of AZD1222 vaccination. The CDR3 here is CASSVAEFANSPLHF. Written as DNA, the CDR3 is TGTGCCAGCAGCGTAGCTGAGTTCGCGAATTCACCCCTCCACTTT.